One sample yielded the 27 T cell receptor beta chains listed below, sequenced in a study of graft-versus-host responses after intestinal transplantation. What these receptors recognize is not known. Some clones are missing from TCRdb's copy, which holds only in-frame ones; the method was immunoSEQ multiplex PCR. The sample includes more than 85,000 clones, around 84% of them seen just once. The source material was unstimulated CD4+ T cells sorted from spleen or lymph node cells, sampled before intestinal transplant. Receptor source: a human donor who received an intestinal transplant.

This rearrangement joins TRBV18 to TRBJ1-1, with D hard to call. The CDR3 has 13 amino acids. V lost 3 bases and J 4 bases, leaving 9 bases between the germline ends. Looked up from germline, CDR1 is KGHSH and CDR2 is LQKENI. The CDR3, as DNA: TGTGCCAGCTCACCGGAGAAGGTCACTGAAGCTTTCTTT. Its protein product is CASSPEKVTEAFF.

The chain links TRBV28 to TRBJ1-3; the D gene is possibly TRBD1 (5 bases). Trimming took 7 bases from V and 1 from J, leaving 11 bases between them. The germline gives CDR1 MDHEN, CDR2 SYDVKM. This CDR3 has 14 residues. CDR3 sequence reads: CASTLGGSGNTIYF. The CDR3 nucleotides read TGTGCCAGCACCCTCGGGGGGTCTGGAAACACCATATATTTT.

The V gene is TRBV10-1, the J gene TRBJ2-3; D might be TRBD2 (6 bases). Germline lookup yields CDR1 WNHNN and CDR2 SYGVQD (reference sequence). The ends were cut back, 5 bases at V and 1 base at J, with 7 bases in the middle. The length of the CDR3 is 13 residues. The CDR3 is CASSPSGTDTQYF. CDR3 nucleotide sequence: TGCGCCAGCAGTCCTAGCGGCACAGATACGCAGTATTTT.

The rearrangement joins TRBV5-1 to TRBJ2-1, with TRBD1 matching 8 bases. V shed 4 bases and J 9 bases; nucleotides not matched to a gene: 9. Per germline, CDR1 SGHRS and CDR2 YFSETQ. This CDR3 spans 14 amino acids. CDR3 nucleotide sequence: TGCGCCAGCAGCGCCTATGCCGGGACAGGTGAGCAGTTCTTC. This encodes CASSAYAGTGEQFF.

The V and J genes are TRBV7-9 and TRBJ2-3; D ambiguous. The CDR3 contains 15 residues. Trimming pared 1 base from V and 3 bases from J, leaving 11 bases between. The germline gives CDR1 SEHNR, CDR2 FQNEAQ (reference sequence). CDR3 coding DNA: TGTGCCAGCAGCTTAGTAATATCCACAACAGATACGCAGTATTTT. It encodes CASSLVISTTDTQYF.

The chain joins TRBV9 to TRBJ2-5; TRBD2 matches 7 bases. Trimming removed 0 bases from V and 2 bases from J; junction bases left unmatched: 7. Per the germline V gene, CDR1 is SGDLS and CDR2 is YYNGEE. The CDR3 length is 16 residues. CDR3 protein: CASSVAPSGSQETQYF. The CDR3 nucleotides read TGTGCCAGCAGCGTAGCGCCTAGCGGAAGTCAAGAGACCCAGTACTTC.

CDR3 sequence reads: CASSSQGGALHEQYF. CDR3 bases: TGTGCCAGCAGTTCGCAGGGGGGCGCCTTGCACGAGCAGTACTTC. This chain connects TRBV2 to TRBJ2-7; D is perhaps TRBD1 (7 bases). The CDR3 is 15 residues long. Trimming took 5 bases from V and 5 from J, leaving 19 bases between them. Germline-derived CDR1 and CDR2 are SNHLY and FYNNEI.

Only one count was recorded for this clone. This chain joins TRBV11-1 and TRBJ1-2, with 8 bases identical to TRBD1. Per germline, CDR1 SGHAT and CDR2 FQDESV (reference sequence). Germline trimming cut 0 bases from V and 4 bases from J; bases unmatched to any gene: 4. The CDR3 is 15 amino acids. The chain's CDR3 is CASSLAGQGFYGYTF. In nucleotides, the CDR3 is TGTGCCAGCAGCTTAGCCGGACAGGGCTTCTATGGCTACACCTTC.

This clone came up once. The genes are TRBV7-3 and TRBJ2-2, with D perhaps TRBD2 (6 bases). The CDR3 contains 14 residues. CDR1 and CDR2 (germline): SGHTA, FQGTGA. Trimming removed 5 bases at V and 1 base at J, with 8 bases between. DNA of the CDR3: TGTGCCAGCAGCCGTAGCGGGAACACCGGGGAGCTGTTTTTT. Amino acids: CASSRSGNTGELFF.

The chain joins TRBV19 to TRBJ2-7; 10 bases line up with TRBD1. Germline loops: CDR1 LNHDA, CDR2 SQIVND (reference sequence). The J segment lost 6 bases and the V segment lost 5 bases, leaving 10 bases of the junction unmatched. The CDR3 totals 15 residues. This chain's CDR3 is CASSVRQGAVGEQYF. The CDR3 nucleotides read TGTGCCAGTAGTGTCCGACAGGGGGCTGTTGGCGAGCAGTACTTC.

This clone was observed a handful of times. In nucleotides, the CDR3 is TGTGCCAGTAGCAACCGGGGGGACCGTCCCTACGAGCAGTACTTC. Translated: CASSNRGDRPYEQYF. The chain couples TRBV19 to TRBJ2-7; 7 positions match TRBD2. The CDR3 totals 15 residues. With 6 bases clipped from V and 2 bases from J, the junction kept 10 bases outside the gene matches. Germline V CDR1 and CDR2: LNHDA, SQIVND (reference sequence).

Only one count was recorded for this clone. The V gene is TRBV11-2, the J gene TRBJ2-3; 9 bases match TRBD2. This CDR3 has 16 residues. V lost 3 bases and J lost 6; bases outside the gene matches: 10. Germline V CDR1 and CDR2: SGHAT, FQNNGV. The CDR3 reads CASSLSAGGQWDTQYF. The CDR3 DNA sequence: TGTGCCAGCAGCTTGTCAGCGGGGGGTCAGTGGGATACGCAGTATTTT.

This clone came up a few times. J is TRBJ2-5 and V is TRBV5-1; 8 positions agree with TRBD2. This CDR3 spans 14 amino acids. Trimming removed 2 bases from V and 5 bases from J; junction bases left unmatched: 5. CDR1 and CDR2 (germline): SGHRS, YFSETQ. CDR3 loop: CASSFTGGPETQYF. CDR3 coding DNA: TGCGCCAGCAGCTTTACGGGGGGGCCGGAGACCCAGTACTTC.

The J gene is TRBJ2-5, the V gene TRBV6-7, with D unclear. TRBV6-7 is flagged as an ORF with uncertain function. V was trimmed by 6 bases and J by 5 bases, leaving 22 bases between them. The CDR3 length is 16 residues. CDR3 region: CASSCSDSPSGETQYF. CDR3 bases: TGTGCCAGCAGCTGCTCCGACTCCCCCTCTGGCGAGACCCAGTACTTC.

The V call is TRBV21-1, the J call TRBJ2-3; the D call of TRBD2 is as the table states it, not checked on the DNA. TRBV21-1 is a pseudogene. The CDR3 sequence is 16 residues long. The CDR3 DNA follows: TGTGCCAGCAGCACGGGACTAGCGGGAGGTTCGGATACGCAGTATTTT. Translated, it gives CASSTGLAGGSDTQYF.

This clone was counted only a few times. V is TRBV10-3 and J is TRBJ1-1, with TRBD1 matching over 7 bases. Trimming cost V 4 bases and J 0 bases; bases outside gene matches: 2. Germline CDR1 reads ENHRY; CDR2 reads SYGVKD. CDR3 length: 14 amino acids. DNA for the CDR3: TGTGCCATCAGTGGACAGGGATTGAACACTGAAGCTTTCTTT. It codes for CAISGQGLNTEAFF.

CDR3 DNA: TGTGCCAGCTCACCTTCGAGAGGACAAAGCAATCAGCCCCAGCATTTT. Protein sequence: CASSPSRGQSNQPQHF. The chain recombines TRBV18 with TRBJ1-5; a possible D gene is TRBD1 (5 bases). Trimming shortened V by 3 bases and J by 1 base, and 13 bases separated the two germline ends. CDR3 size: 16 residues. Germline V gene sequence: CDR1 KGHSH, CDR2 LQKENI.

This chain joins TRBV2 and TRBJ2-3; 11 nucleotides align to TRBD2. CDR1 is SNHLY, CDR2 FYNNEI, per germline. The V and J ends lost 5 bases and 2 bases, in that order; junction bases with no gene match: 3. This CDR3 contains 15 residues. CDR3 DNA: TGTGCCAGCAGTCCGGGACTAGCGGACACAGATACGCAGTATTTT. It translates to CASSPGLADTDTQYF.

This chain joins TRBV6-6 and TRBJ2-1; TRBD2 matches at 10 bases. This CDR3 has 14 amino acids. V lost 5 bases and J lost 6; bases outside the gene matches: 4. The germline V gene encodes CDR1 MNHNY and CDR2 SVGAGI (reference sequence). Here the CDR3 DNA reads TGTGCCAGCAGTCCCGGGACTAGCGTCAATGAGCAGTTCTTC. Translation gives CASSPGTSVNEQFF.

The chain couples TRBV2 to TRBJ1-1; TRBD1 aligns across 8 bases. Germline trimming cut 6 bases from V and 4 bases from J; bases unmatched to any gene: 7. Germline loops: CDR1 SNHLY, CDR2 FYNNEI. The CDR3 is 14 residues long. CDR3 amino acids: CASRDRTGSTEAFF. Here the CDR3 DNA reads TGTGCCAGCAGGGATAGGACAGGGAGCACTGAAGCTTTCTTT.

The rearrangement uses TRBV20-1 and TRBJ2-5; tentative D call: TRBD2 (6 bases). The CDR3 has 10 amino acids. Trimming cost V 2 bases and J 9 bases, with 7 bases left between them. The germline gives CDR1 DFQATT, CDR2 SNEGSKA (reference sequence). CDR3 residues: CSARREAQYF. The CDR3 bases are TGCAGTGCTAGAAGGGAGGCCCAGTACTTC.

The chain uses TRBV5-4 and TRBJ2-1, with D perhaps matching TRBD1 (5 bases). V shed 0 bases and J shed 8 bases, with 9 bases lying between them. Germline lookup yields CDR1 SGHNT and CDR2 YYREEE (reference sequence). The CDR3 totals 13 residues. The CDR3 DNA reads as TGTGCCAGCAGCTTGGCAAGGGGCGATGAGCAGTTCTTC. This codes for CASSLARGDEQFF.

This sequence joins TRBV6-5 and TRBJ2-3; TRBD1 matches 10 bases. J lost 2 bases, V lost 4 bases, and 3 bases had no gene match. The CDR3 is made up of 15 amino acids. CDR1 is MNHEY, CDR2 SVGAGI, per germline. The CDR3 bases are TGTGCCAGCAGTTTTGGGACAGGGGCCACAGATACGCAGTATTTT. This sequence encodes CASSFGTGATDTQYF.

This clone was observed a handful of times. The same CDR3 arises from other DNA sequences in this sample as well. This chain connects TRBV9 to TRBJ2-5, with TRBD2 identical over 11 bases. CDR3 length equals 15 residues. Germline V gene lookup returns CDR1 SGDLS and CDR2 YYNGEE. Losses at the gene ends were 0 bases for V and 4 bases for J; bases not matched to a gene: 2. DNA of the CDR3: TGTGCCAGCAGCGTAGATAGCGGGAGGGGAGAGACCCAGTACTTC. It yields the protein CASSVDSGRGETQYF.

V gene TRBV2 combines with J gene TRBJ1-6; D unresolved. Germline V gene lookup returns CDR1 SNHLY and CDR2 FYNNEI. The CDR3 is made up of 12 amino acids. V dropped 6 bases and J dropped 12 bases, with 12 bases sitting between them. The CDR3, as DNA: TGTGCCAGCAGCGCAGGCTCAGGACCCCTCCACTTT. Residues: CASSAGSGPLHF. The full variable domain, its missing parts supplied by reference TRBV2 and TRBJ1-6, is EPEVTQTPSHQVTQMGQEVILRCVPISNHLYFYWYRQILGQKVEFLVSFYNNEISEKSEIFDDQFSVERPDGSNFTLKIRSTKLEDSAMYFCASSAGSGPLHFGNGTRLTVT.

V is TRBV28 and J is TRBJ2-7; TRBD2 matches at 14 bases. The V gene end was trimmed by 4 bases and the J gene end by 5 bases; junction bases not matched to a gene: 4. This CDR3 comprises 15 residues. The V gene's germline CDR1 is MDHEN and CDR2 SYDVKM. The CDR3 nucleotides are TGTGCCAGCAGTTCACAGGGACTAGCGGGAGACGAGCAGTACTTC. Protein sequence: CASSSQGLAGDEQYF.

The chain recombines TRBV5-1 with TRBJ1-3; D is unclear. The CDR3 is made up of 15 amino acids. Per the germline V gene, CDR1 is SGHRS and CDR2 is YFSETQ. V lost 5 bases and J 4 bases, leaving 16 bases between the germline ends. The CDR3 bases are TGCGCCAGCAGAGTGGGTTTGACTAACGGAAACACCATATATTTT. Translating it yields CASRVGLTNGNTIYF.